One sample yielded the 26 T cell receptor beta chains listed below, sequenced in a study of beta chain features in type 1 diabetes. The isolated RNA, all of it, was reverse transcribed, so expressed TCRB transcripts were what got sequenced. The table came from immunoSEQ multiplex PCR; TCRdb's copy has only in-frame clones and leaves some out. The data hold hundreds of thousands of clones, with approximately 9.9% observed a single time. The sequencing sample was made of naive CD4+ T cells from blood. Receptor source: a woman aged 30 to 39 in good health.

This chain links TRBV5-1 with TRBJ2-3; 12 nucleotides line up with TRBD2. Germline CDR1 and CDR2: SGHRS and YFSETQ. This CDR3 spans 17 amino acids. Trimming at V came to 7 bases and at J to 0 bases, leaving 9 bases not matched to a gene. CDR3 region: CASAFDGLAGSTDTQYF. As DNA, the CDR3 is TGCGCCAGCGCCTTCGACGGACTAGCGGGAAGCACAGATACGCAGTATTTT.

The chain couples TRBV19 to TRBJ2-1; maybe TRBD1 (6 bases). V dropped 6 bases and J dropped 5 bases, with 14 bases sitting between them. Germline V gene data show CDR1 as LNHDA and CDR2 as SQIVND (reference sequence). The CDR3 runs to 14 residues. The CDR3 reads CASRRTEFNNEQFF. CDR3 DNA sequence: TGTGCCAGTAGGCGGACAGAATTTAACAATGAGCAGTTCTTC. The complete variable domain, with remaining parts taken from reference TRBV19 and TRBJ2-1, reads DGGITQSPKYLFRKEGQNVTLSCEQNLNHDAMYWYRQDPGQGLRLIYYSQIVNDFQKGDIAEGYSVSREKKESFPLTVTSAQKNPTAFYLCASRRTEFNNEQFFGPGTRLTVL.

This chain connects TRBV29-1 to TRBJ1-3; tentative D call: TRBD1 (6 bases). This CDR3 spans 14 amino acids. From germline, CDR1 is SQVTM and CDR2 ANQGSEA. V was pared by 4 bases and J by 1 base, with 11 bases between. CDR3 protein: CSVAAGASGNTIYF. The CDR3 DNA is TGCAGCGTTGCCGCGGGGGCATCTGGAAACACCATATATTTT.

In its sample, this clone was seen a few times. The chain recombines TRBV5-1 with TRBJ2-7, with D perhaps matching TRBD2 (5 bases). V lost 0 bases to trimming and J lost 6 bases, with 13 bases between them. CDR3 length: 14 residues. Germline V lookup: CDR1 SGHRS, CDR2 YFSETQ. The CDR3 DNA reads TGCGCCAGCAGCTTGGGGGCCACGGGGATCGAGCAGTACTTC. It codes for CASSLGATGIEQYF.

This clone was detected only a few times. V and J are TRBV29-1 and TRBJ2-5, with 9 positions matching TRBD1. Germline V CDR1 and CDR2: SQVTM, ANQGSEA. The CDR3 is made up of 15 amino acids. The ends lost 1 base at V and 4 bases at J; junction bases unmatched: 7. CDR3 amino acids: CSVEVVRDRAETQYF. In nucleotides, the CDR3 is TGCAGCGTTGAAGTTGTCCGGGACAGGGCAGAGACCCAGTACTTC.

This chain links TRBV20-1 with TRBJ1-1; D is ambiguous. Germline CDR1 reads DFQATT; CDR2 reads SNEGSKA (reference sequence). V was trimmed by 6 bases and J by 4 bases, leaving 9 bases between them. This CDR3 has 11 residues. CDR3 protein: CSAVPSTEAFF. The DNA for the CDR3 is TGCAGTGCCGTCCCGAGCACTGAAGCTTTCTTT.

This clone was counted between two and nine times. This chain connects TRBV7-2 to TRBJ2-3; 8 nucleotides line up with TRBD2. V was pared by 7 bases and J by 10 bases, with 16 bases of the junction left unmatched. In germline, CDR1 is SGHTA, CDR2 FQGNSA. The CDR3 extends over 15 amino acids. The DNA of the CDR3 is TGTGCCAGCACCTCCTATCCCACTGGACTAGCTTCGCAGTATTTT. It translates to CASTSYPTGLASQYF.

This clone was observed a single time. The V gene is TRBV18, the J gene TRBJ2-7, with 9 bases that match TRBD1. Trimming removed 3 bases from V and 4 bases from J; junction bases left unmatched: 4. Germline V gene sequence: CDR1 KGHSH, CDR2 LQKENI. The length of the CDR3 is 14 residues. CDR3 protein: CASSPTGGGYEQYF. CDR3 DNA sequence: TGTGCCAGCTCACCGACAGGGGGTGGGTACGAGCAGTACTTC.

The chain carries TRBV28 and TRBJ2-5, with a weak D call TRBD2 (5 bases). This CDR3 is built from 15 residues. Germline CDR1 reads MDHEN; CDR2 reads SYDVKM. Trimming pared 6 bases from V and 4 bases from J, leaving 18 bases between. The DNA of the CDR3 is TGTGCCAGCAGCAGACTCGGACCCCGGGGAGAGACCCAGTACTTC. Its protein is CASSRLGPRGETQYF.

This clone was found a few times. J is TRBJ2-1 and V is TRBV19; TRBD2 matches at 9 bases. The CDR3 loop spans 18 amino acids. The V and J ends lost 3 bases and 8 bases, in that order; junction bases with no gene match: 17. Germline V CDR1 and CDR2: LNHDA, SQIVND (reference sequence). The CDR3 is CASSIFRKLAGAGDEQFF. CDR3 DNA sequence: TGTGCCAGTAGTATTTTTCGAAAGTTAGCGGGAGCAGGGGATGAGCAGTTCTTC.

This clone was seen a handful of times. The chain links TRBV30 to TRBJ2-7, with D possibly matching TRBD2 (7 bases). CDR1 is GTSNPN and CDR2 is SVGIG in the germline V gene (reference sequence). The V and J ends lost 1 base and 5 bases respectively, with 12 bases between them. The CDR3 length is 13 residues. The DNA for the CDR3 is TGTGCCTGGAGTGCCCTCGGGGGGCACGAGCAGTACTTC. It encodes CAWSALGGHEQYF. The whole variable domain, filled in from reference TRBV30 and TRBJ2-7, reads SQTIHQWPATLVQPVGSPLSLECTVEGTSNPNLYWYRQAAGRGLQLLFYSVGIGQISSEVPQNLSASRPQDRQFILSSKKLLLSDSGFYLCAWSALGGHEQYFGPGTRLTVT.

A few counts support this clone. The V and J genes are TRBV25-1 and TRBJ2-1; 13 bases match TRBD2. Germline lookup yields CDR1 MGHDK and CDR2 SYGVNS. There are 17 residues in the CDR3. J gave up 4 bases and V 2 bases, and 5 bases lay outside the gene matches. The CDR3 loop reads CASSERTSGSVYNEQFF. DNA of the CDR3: TGTGCCAGCAGTGAAAGGACTAGCGGGAGTGTATACAATGAGCAGTTCTTC. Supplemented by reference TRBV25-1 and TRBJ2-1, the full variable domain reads EADIYQTPRYLVIGTGKKITLECSQTMGHDKMYWYQQDPGMELHLIHYSYGVNSTEKGDLSSESTVSRIRTEHFPLTLESARPSHTSQYLCASSERTSGSVYNEQFFGPGTRLTVL.

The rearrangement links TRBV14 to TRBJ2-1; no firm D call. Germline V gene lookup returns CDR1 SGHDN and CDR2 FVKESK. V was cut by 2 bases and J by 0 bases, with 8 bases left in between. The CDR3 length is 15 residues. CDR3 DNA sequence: TGTGCCAGCAGCCAATCTCGTAACTCCTACAATGAGCAGTTCTTC. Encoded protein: CASSQSRNSYNEQFF. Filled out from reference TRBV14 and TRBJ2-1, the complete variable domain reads EAGVTQFPSHSVIEKGQTVTLRCDPISGHDNLYWYRRVMGKEIKFLLHFVKESKQDESGMPNNRFLAERTGGTYSTLKVQPAELEDSGVYFCASSQSRNSYNEQFFGPGTRLTVL.

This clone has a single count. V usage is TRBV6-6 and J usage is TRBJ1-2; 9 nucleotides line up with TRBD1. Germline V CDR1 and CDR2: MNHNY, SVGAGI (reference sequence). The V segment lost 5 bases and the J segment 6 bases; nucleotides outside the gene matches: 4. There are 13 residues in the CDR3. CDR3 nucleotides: TGTGCCAGCAGTAGACAGGGGGAGGATGGCTACACCTTC. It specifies CASSRQGEDGYTF.

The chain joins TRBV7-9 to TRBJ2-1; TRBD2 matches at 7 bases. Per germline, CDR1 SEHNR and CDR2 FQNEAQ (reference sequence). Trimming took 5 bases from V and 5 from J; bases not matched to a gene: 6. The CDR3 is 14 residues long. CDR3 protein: CASSRPSGNNEQFF. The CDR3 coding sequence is TGTGCCAGCAGCCGCCCTAGCGGAAACAATGAGCAGTTCTTC.

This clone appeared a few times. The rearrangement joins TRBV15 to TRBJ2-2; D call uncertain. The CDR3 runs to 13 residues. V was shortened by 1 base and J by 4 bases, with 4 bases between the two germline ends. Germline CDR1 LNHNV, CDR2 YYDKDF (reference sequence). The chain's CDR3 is CATSRASTGELFF. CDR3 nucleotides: TGTGCCACCAGCAGAGCTAGCACCGGGGAGCTGTTTTTT. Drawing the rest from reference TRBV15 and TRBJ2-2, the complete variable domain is DAMVIQNPRYQVTQFGKPVTLSCSQTLNHNVMYWYQQKSSQAPKLLFHYYDKDFNNEADTPDNFQSRRPNTSFCFLDIRSPGLGDTAMYLCATSRASTGELFFGEGSRLTVL.

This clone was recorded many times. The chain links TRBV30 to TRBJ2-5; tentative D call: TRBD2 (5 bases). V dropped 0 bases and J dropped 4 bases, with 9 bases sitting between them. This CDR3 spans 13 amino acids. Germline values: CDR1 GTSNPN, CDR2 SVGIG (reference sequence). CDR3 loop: CAWSVQRGETQYF. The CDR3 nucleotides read TGTGCCTGGAGTGTACAACGGGGAGAGACCCAGTACTTC. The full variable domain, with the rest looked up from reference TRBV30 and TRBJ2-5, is SQTIHQWPATLVQPVGSPLSLECTVEGTSNPNLYWYRQAAGRGLQLLFYSVGIGQISSEVPQNLSASRPQDRQFILSSKKLLLSDSGFYLCAWSVQRGETQYFGPGTRLLVL.

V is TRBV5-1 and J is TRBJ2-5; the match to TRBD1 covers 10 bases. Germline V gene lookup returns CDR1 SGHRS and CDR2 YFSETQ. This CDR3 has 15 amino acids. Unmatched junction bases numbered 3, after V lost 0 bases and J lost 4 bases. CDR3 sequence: CASSLGQGAGETQYF. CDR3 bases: TGCGCCAGCAGCTTGGGACAGGGGGCAGGAGAGACCCAGTACTTC. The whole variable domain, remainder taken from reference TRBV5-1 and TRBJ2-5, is KAGVTQTPRYLIKTRGQQVTLSCSPISGHRSVSWYQQTPGQGLQFLFEYFSETQRNKGNFPGRFSGRQFSNSRSEMNVSTLELGDSALYLCASSLGQGAGETQYFGPGTRLLVL.

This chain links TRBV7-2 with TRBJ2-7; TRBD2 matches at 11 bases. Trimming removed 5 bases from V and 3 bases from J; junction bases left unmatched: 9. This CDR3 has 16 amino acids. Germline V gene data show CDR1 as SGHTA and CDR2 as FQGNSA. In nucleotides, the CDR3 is TGTGCCAGCAGCATAGGAACTAGCGGGAGTAGCTACGAGCAGTACTTC. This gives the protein CASSIGTSGSSYEQYF.

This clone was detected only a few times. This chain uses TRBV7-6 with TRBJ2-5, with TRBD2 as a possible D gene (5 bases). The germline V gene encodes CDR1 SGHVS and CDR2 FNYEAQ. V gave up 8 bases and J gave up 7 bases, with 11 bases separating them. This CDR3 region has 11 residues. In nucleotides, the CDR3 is TGTGCCAGCGACCTAGCAGGGACCCAGTACTTC. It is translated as CASDLAGTQYF.

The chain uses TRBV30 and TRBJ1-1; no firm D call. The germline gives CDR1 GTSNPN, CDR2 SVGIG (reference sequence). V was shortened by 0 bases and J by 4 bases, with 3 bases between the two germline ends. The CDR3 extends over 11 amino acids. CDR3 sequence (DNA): TGTGCCTGGAGTGTACTCACTGAAGCTTTCTTT. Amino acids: CAWSVLTEAFF.

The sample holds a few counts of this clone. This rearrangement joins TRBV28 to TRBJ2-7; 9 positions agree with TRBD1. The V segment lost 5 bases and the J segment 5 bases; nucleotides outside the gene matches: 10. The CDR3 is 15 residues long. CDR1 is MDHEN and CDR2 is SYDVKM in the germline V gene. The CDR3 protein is CASSKTGTGFHEQYF. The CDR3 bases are TGTGCCAGCAGTAAGACCGGGACAGGGTTCCACGAGCAGTACTTC.

The CDR3 here is CASSQPFSGLNTEAFF. The CDR3 coding sequence is TGTGCCAGCAGCCAACCCTTTTCGGGGTTGAACACTGAAGCTTTCTTT. This chain links TRBV16 with TRBJ1-1, with D unresolved. Deletions cut 2 bases from V and 0 bases from J, with 13 bases between. Looked up from germline, CDR1 is KGHSY and CDR2 is FQNENV. The CDR3 extends over 16 amino acids.

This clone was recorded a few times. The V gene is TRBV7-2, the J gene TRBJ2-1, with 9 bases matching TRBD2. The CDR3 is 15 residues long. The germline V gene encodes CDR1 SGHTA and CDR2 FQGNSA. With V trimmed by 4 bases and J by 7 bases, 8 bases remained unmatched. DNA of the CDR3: TGTGCCAGCAGCTCAGAAGGACTAGCGAAGAATGAGCAGTTCTTC. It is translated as CASSSEGLAKNEQFF.

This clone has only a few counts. Here the CDR3 reads CASSFISSGNYEQYF. The CDR3 coding sequence is TGTGCCAGCAGCTTTATATCTAGCGGGAATTACGAGCAGTACTTC. The chain employs TRBV7-9 and TRBJ2-7; TRBD2 matches 9 bases. This CDR3 region has 15 residues. Germline V lookup: CDR1 SEHNR, CDR2 FQNEAQ (reference sequence). V gave up 3 bases and J gave up 4 bases; unmatched junction bases: 7.

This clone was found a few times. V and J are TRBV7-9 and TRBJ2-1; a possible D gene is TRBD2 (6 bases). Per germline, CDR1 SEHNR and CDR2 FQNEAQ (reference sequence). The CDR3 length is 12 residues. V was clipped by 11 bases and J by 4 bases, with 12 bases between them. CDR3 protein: CAAMTRYNEQFF. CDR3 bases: TGTGCCGCGATGACTAGGTACAATGAGCAGTTCTTC.